Sequencing of this TCR beta chain was carried out in a study of shared clonotypes between healthy human individuals. General study findings and limits: Some clonotypes were shared by all four sorted-subset donors, while others were not shared. The non-shared ones had lower generation probabilities than the shared ones.

In the case of this clone: Its target is unknown.

Naive CD8 cells were CD45RO-negative, positively selected for CCR7, excluding terminally differentiated effector memory CD45RA+ cells. Donors, without exception, were Caucasian adults residing in Nashville, Tennessee. Under the authors' procedure: ImmunoSEQ output held junction-only sequences without quality scores, so filtering differed. Clones were sequenced by immunoSEQ multiplex PCR, and TCRdb holds only the in-frame ones, with some missing. The V and J calls and clone size are taken from that table; D and trimming were inferred from the DNA. Of roughly 890,000 clones listed, more than 85% are singletons. This CDR3 has 15 amino acids. The V gene end was trimmed by 2 bases and the J gene end by 2 bases; junction bases not matched to a gene: 4. The germline CDR1 and CDR2 sequences are MDHEN and SYDVKM.

This sequence joins TRBV28 and TRBJ2-7; 9 bases fit TRBD2. The TCR sequence derives from a man aged 25 to 40 in good health. Sequenced input: naive CD8+ T cells sorted from blood. CDR3 in amino acids: CASSLIAGATYEQYF. The CDR3, as DNA: TGTGCCAGCAGTTTAATAGCGGGAGCCACCTACGAGCAGTACTTC.